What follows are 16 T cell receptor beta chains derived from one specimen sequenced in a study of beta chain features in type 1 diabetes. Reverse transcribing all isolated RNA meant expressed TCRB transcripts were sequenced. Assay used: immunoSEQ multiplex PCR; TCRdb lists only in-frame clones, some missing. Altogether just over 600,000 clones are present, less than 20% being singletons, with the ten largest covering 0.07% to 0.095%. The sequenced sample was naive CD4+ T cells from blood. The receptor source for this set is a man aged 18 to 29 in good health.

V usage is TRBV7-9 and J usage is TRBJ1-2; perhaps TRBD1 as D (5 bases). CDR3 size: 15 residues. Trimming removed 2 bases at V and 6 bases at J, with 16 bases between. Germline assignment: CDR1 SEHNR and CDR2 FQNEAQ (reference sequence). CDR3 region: CASSLRGTGPDGYTF. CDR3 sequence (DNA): TGTGCCAGCAGCTTAAGGGGCACAGGTCCTGATGGCTACACCTTC.

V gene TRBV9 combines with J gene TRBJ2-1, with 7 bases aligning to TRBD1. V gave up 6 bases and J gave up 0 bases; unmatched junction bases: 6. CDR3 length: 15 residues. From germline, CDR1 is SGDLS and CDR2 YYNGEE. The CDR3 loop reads CASTLDRSSYNEQFF. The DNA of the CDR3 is TGTGCCAGCACCCTGGACAGGAGCTCCTACAATGAGCAGTTCTTC.

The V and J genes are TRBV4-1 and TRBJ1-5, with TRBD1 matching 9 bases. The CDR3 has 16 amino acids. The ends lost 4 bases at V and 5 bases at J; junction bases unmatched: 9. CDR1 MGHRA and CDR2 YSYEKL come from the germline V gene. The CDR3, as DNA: TGCGCCAGCAGCCCGTCACCACAGGGGGCACATCAGCCCCAGCATTTT. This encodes CASSPSPQGAHQPQHF.

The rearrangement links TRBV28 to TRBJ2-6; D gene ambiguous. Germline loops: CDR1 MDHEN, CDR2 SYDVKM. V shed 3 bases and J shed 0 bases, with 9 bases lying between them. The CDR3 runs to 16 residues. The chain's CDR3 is CASSLSSVSGANVLTF. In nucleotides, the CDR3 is TGTGCCAGCAGTTTGTCCTCGGTCTCTGGGGCCAACGTCCTGACTTTC.

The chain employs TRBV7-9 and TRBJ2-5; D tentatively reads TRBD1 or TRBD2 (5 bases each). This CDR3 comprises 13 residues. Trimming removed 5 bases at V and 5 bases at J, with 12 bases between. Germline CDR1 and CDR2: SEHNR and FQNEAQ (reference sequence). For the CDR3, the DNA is TGTGCCAGCAGCCAAAGGGACGGGGAGACCCAGTACTTC. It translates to CASSQRDGETQYF.

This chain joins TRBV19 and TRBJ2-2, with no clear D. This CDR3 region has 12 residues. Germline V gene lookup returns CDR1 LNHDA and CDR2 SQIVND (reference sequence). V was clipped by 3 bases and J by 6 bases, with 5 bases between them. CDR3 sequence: CASSMAAGELFF. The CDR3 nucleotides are TGTGCCAGTAGTATGGCAGCCGGGGAGCTGTTTTTT.

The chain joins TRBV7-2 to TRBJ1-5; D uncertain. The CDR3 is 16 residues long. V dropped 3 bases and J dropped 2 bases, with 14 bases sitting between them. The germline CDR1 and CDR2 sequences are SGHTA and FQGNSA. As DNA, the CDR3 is TGTGCCAGCAGCTTTTCCCCGGGTCAGGGCAATCAGCCCCAGCATTTT. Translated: CASSFSPGQGNQPQHF.

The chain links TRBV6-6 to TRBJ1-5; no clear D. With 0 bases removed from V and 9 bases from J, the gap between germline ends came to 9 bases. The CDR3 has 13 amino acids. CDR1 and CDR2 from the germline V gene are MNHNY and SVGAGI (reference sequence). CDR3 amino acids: CASSYSIPVPQHF. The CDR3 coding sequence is TGTGCCAGCAGTTACTCGATACCGGTGCCCCAGCATTTT.

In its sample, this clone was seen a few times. In DNA, the CDR3 is TGTGCCAGCAGCTTAGCCTCCCTGGGAGATACGCAGTATTTT. It translates to CASSLASLGDTQYF. The chain uses TRBV7-9 and TRBJ2-3; the D is unclear. CDR3 length: 14 residues. Germline CDR1 and CDR2: SEHNR and FQNEAQ (reference sequence). The germline V and J ends were trimmed by 0 bases and 5 bases, with 9 bases remaining between them.

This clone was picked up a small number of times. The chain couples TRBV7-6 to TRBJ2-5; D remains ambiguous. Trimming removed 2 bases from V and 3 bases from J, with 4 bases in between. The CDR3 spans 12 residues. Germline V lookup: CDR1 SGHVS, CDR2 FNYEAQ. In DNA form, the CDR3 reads TGTGCCAGCAGCTTACCCGAAGAGACCCAGTACTTC. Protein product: CASSLPEETQYF.

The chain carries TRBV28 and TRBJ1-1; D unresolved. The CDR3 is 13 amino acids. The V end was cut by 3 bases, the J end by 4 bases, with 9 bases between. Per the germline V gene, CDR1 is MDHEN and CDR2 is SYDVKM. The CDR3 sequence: CASSLKSPTEAFF. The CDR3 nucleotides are TGTGCCAGCAGTTTGAAGAGTCCCACTGAAGCTTTCTTT.

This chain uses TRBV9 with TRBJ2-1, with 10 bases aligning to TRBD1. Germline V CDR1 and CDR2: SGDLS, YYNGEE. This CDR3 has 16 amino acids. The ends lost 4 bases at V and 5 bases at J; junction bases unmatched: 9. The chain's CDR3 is CASSFRPGQGNNEQFF. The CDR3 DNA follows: TGTGCCAGCAGCTTTCGACCGGGACAGGGGAACAATGAGCAGTTCTTC.

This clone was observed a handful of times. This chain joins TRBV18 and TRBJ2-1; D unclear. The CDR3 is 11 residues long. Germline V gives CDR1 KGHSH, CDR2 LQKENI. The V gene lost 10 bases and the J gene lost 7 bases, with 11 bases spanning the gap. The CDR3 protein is CATSGQNEQFF. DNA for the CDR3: TGTGCCACTTCGGGCCAAAATGAGCAGTTCTTC.

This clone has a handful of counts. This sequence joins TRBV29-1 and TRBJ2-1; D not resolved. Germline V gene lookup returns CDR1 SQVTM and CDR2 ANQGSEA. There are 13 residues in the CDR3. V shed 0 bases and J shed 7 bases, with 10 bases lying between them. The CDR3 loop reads CSVEDGVMNEQFF. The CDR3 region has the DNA TGCAGCGTTGAAGATGGGGTCATGAATGAGCAGTTCTTC.

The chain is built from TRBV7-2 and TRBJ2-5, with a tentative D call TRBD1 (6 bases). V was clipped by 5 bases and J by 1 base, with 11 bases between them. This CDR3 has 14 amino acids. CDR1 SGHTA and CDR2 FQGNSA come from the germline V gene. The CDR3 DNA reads TGTGCCAGCAGCAAGCAGGGGTCCCAAGAGACCCAGTACTTC. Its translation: CASSKQGSQETQYF.

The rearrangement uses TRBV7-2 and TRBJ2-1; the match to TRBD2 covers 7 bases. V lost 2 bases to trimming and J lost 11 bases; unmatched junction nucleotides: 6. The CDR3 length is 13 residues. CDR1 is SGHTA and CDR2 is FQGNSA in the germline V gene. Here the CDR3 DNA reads TGTGCCAGCAGCTTATTGGCGGGGGATAAGCAGTTCTTC. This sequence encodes CASSLLAGDKQFF. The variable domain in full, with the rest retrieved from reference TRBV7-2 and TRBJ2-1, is GAGVSQSPSNKVTEKGKDVELRCDPISGHTALYWYRQSLGQGLEFLIYFQGNSAPDKSGLPSDRFSAERTGGSVSTLTIQRTQQEDSAVYLCASSLLAGDKQFFGPGTRLTVL.